This T cell receptor (beta chain) was captured by sequencing in a study of blood T cell repertoires in COVID-19 (TCRdb year 2020). With regard to the full study: Samples covering the acute and convalescent phases of COVID-19 were provided by collaborators in the United States, Italy and Spain. The material from the prospective study consisted of cDNA or gDNA derived from T cells, B-cell-depleted T cells, or PBMCs. The dataset comprised deeply sampled blood TCRbeta repertoires from subjects exposed to, actively infected with, or recovered from COVID-19. A freely available public database, intended as a resource for researchers studying the immune response to SARS-CoV-2, is where the repertoires were released. The samples were drawn from two sources: the first 160 participants of the ongoing ImmuneRACE study, and 1,200 or so subjects contributed by 6 global collaborators. The sample metadata nearly always contained a de-identified subject ID, COVID-19 status, age in years and sex. Where available, HLA class I and class II types were taken from metadata supplied by the sample provider and were not determined by assay-based typing. The study at large found these results: The amount of clinical and demographic metadata varied by source and participant and was provided uncurated.

Reading the germline V gene gives CDR1 WSHSY and CDR2 SAAADI. Including cysteine and phenylalanine, the CDR3 has 15 amino acids. Kept here is only the CDR3 DNA, which spans 45 bases and is read in frame from base 1. Trimming at the junction amounts to 0 bases on V and 4 bases on J, and the germline ends lie 12 bases apart. Notes on this clone: Its antigen is not yet known. Base qualities are not at hand, and no much larger clone is one base apart.

The collaborating institutions used their own protocols to collect whole blood in K2EDTA tubes. Collaborator samples were shipped for TCRbeta analysis as frozen whole blood, isolated PBMCs, or DNA extracted from either sample type. TCRbeta CDR3 regions were amplified from genomic DNA using the immunoSEQ Assay, a bias-controlled multiplex PCR. The study's own analysis went as follows. Nucleated cell counts per sample were estimated from amplification of reference gene primers within the assay. To quantify the absolute abundance of each unique TCRbeta CDR3 rearrangement, sequence reads were collapsed and filtered. For each sample, productive Simpson clonality was calculated as the square root of Simpson's diversity index across productive rearrangements. Not all clones reach the TCRdb copy of this immuneACCESS table, which keeps in-frame sequences only. Checked studies attribute under half of the gap to unresolved V genes and leave the rest unexplained. That table gives V, J and clone size, and the DNA gave D and trimming. For this sample there are hundreds of thousands of clones; about nine tenths appear just once. The ten largest clones represent roughly 0.26% of the sample.

The rearranged segments are TRBV10-2 and TRBJ1-1, with the D gene uncertain. The sequence derives from a woman younger than 35 with acute or convalescent COVID-19. The material sequenced was peripheral blood. DNA sequence: TGCGCCAGCAGTGAGTCGGGAGGAATAGGCACTGAAGCTTTCTTT. The encoded protein is CASSESGGIGTEAFF.